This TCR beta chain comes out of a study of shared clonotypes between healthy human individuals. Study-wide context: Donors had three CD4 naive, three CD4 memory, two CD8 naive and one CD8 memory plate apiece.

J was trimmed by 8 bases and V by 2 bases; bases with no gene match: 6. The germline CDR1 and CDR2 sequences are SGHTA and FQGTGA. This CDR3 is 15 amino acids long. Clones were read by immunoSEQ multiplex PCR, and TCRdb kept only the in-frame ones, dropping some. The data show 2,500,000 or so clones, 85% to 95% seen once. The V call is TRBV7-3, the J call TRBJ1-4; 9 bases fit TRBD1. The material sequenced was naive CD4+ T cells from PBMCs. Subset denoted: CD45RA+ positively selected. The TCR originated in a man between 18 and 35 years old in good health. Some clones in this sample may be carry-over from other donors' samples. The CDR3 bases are TGTGCCAGCAGCTTAGGTGGACAGGGGTTAGAAAAACTGTTTTTT. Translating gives CASSLGGQGLEKLFF.